This TCR beta chain was identified during a study of T cell changes during pregnancy in multiple sclerosis. The protocol was immunoSEQ multiplex PCR, while the TCRdb copy is restricted to in-frame clones and leaves out a portion. Counted here are roughly 86,000 clones, approximately 92% occurring once; the ten biggest clones make up about 2.4%. The specimen comprised peripheral blood, sampled in the first trimester of pregnancy. The source of this sequence is a female donor with multiple sclerosis, enrolled in a pregnancy study.

The CDR3 DNA reads TGCGCCAGCAGCCAGCCGGATAGTAGCGGCGGATCCTCCTACGAGCAGTACTTC. This sequence encodes CASSQPDSSGGSSYEQYF. This rearrangement joins TRBV4-1 to TRBJ2-7; a possible D gene is TRBD2 (6 bases). With 3 bases removed from V and 0 bases from J, the gap between germline ends came to 21 bases. The CDR3 loop spans 18 amino acids. Germline V gives CDR1 MGHRA, CDR2 YSYEKL.